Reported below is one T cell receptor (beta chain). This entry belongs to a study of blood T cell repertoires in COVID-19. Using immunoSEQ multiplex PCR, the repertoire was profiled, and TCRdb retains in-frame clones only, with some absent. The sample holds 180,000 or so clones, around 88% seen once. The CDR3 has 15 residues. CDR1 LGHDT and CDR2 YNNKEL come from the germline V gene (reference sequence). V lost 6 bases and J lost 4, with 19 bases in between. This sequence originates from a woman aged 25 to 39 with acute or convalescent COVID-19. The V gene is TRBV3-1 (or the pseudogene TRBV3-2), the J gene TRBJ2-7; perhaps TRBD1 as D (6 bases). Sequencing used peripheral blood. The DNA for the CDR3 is TGTGCCAGCAGTCGAAGTCGACAGGAGAATTACGAGCAGTACTTC. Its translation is CASSRSRQENYEQYF.